Given below is one TCR beta chain in context. What it recognizes is unknown. These data come from a study of Ad26.COV2.S vaccination and SARS-CoV-2 variants. CDR3 length equals 14 residues. Germline V CDR1 and CDR2: SGHAT, FQNNGV. Trimming cost V 5 bases and J 0 bases, with 9 bases left between them. Study-level findings and limits: People who got the vaccine had more spike-specific TCR breadth than people who got placebo.

Profiling relied on immunoSEQ multiplex PCR, and the TCRdb table lists in-frame clones only, not all of them. The top ten clones hold 5.5% of a sample with roughly 330,000 clones, 85% to 90% of them seen once. Treatment indicated: roughly 20 received Ad26.COV2.S at low or high dose, single or two shots; 5 received placebo; per-sample allocation not given. Sampling was done on day 63 after the first vaccine or placebo injection. Within Boston, the person who donated was an adult of 18-55 years. The chain joins TRBV11-2 to TRBJ2-3; D possibly uses TRBD1 or TRBD2 (5 bases each). The clonotype originates from a person between 18 and 60 years old who received the Ad26.COV2.S COVID-19 vaccine or a placebo. The material sequenced was peripheral blood, taken in a trial of Ad26.COV2.S vaccine versus placebo. This CDR3 is CASSRGVSTDTQYF. Here the CDR3 DNA reads TGTGCCAGCAGCCGAGGGGTAAGCACAGATACGCAGTATTTT.